The clone carrying this T cell receptor (beta chain) was seen at least ten times. The trim removed 3 bases at V and 2 bases at J, leaving 11 bases unmatched. The CDR3 length is 17 residues. The germline V gene encodes CDR1 DFQATT and CDR2 SNEGSKA (reference sequence). The entry originates in a study of T cells in Graves' hyperthyroidism and ophthalmopathy. It was RNA transcripts that yielded the amplified TCR beta CDR3 regions. Using the HTBI primer set, a first-round RT-PCR was run on the TCR CDR3. TCRdb called the multiplex PCR reads again in MiXCR, with one record for every CDR3 protein. The sample contains about 270,000 distinct CDR3 sequences, approximately 24% of which appear only once.

The source of this sequence is a woman between 40 and 55 years old with Graves' ophthalmopathy. The specimen was blood. The chain joins TRBV20-1 to TRBJ2-5; 11 positions agree with TRBD2. The CDR3 loop reads CSARGVAGGPGQETQYF. DNA of the CDR3: TGCAGTGCTAGGGGCGTAGCGGGAGGGCCGGGGCAAGAGACCCAGTACTTC.